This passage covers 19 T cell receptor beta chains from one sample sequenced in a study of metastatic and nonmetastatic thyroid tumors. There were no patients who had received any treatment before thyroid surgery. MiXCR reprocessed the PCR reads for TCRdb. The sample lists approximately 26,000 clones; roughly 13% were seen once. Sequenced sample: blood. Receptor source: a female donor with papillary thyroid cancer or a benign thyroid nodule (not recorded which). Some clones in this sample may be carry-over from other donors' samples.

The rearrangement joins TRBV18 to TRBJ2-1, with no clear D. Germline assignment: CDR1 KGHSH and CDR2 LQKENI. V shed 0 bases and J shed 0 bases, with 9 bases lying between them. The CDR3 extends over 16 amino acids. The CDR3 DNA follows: TGTGCCAGCTCACCACCGTCGGCATTCTCCTACAATGAGCAGTTCTTC. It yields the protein CASSPPSAFSYNEQFF.

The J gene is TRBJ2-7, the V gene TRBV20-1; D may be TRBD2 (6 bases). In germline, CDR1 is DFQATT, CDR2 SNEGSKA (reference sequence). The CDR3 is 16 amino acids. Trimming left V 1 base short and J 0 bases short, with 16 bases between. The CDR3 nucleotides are TGCAGTGCTAGAGTAGTCGGCGGGATTAACTCCTACGAGCAGTACTTC. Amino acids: CSARVVGGINSYEQYF.

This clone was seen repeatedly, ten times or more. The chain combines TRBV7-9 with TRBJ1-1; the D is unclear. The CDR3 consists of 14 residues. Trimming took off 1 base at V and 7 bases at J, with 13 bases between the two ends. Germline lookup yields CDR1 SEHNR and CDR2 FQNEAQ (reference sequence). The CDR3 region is CASSLGAMRIEAFF. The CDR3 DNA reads TGTGCCAGCAGCTTAGGGGCAATGCGGATTGAAGCTTTCTTT.

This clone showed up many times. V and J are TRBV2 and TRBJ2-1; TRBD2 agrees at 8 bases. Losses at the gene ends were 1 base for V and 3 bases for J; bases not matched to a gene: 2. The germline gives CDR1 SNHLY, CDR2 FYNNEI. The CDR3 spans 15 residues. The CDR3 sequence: CASSEGGTSYNEQFF. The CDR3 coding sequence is TGTGCCAGCAGTGAAGGGGGGACTAGCTACAATGAGCAGTTCTTC.

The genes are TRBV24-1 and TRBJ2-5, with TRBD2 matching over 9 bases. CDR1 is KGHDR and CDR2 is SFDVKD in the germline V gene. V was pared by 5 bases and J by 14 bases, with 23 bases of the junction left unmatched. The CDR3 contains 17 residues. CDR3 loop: CATSGGRAAYDQETKYF. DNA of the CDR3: TGTGCCACCAGTGGCGGGAGGGCCGCCTATGATCAAGAGACCAAATACTTC.

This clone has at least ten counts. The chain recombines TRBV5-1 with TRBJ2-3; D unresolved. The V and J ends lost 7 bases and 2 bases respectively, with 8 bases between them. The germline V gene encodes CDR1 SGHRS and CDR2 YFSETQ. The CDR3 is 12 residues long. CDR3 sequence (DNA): TGCGCCAGCGGGGTAGACACAGATACGCAGTATTTT. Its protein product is CASGVDTDTQYF. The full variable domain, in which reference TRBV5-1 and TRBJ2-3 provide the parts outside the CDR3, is KAGVTQTPRYLIKTRGQQVTLSCSPISGHRSVSWYQQTPGQGLQFLFEYFSETQRNKGNFPGRFSGRQFSNSRSEMNVSTLELGDSALYLCASGVDTDTQYFGPGTRLTVL.

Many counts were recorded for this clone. DNA for the CDR3: TGTGCCAGCGGGAGTAGGTCGGGCACTGAAGCTTTCTTT. Its protein is CASGSRSGTEAFF. V usage is TRBV19 and J usage is TRBJ1-1; no reliable D call. Looked up from germline, CDR1 is LNHDA and CDR2 is SQIVND (reference sequence). V was pared by 9 bases and J by 4 bases, with 15 bases between. The CDR3 is 13 residues long.

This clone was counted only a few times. CDR3 DNA: TGTGCCAGCAACAACGGACAGGGTCCAGCAGATACGCAGTATTTT. Translating gives CASNNGQGPADTQYF. The V gene is TRBV6-1, the J gene TRBJ2-3, with 8 bases identical to TRBD1. V was pared by 7 bases and J by 4 bases, with 10 bases of the junction left unmatched. The CDR3 runs to 15 residues. CDR1 is MNHNS, CDR2 SASEGT, per germline.

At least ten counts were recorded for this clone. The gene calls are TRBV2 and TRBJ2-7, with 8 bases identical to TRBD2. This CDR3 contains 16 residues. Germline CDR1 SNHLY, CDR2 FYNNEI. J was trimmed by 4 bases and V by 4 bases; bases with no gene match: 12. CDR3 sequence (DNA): TGTGCCAGCAGTGGGGGAGCGGGAGAAAGTCTGTACGAGCAGTACTTC. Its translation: CASSGGAGESLYEQYF.

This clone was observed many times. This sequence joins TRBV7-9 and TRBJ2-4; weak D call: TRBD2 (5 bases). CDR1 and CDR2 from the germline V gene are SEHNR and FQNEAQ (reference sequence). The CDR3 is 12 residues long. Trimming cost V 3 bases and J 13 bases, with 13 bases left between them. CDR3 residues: CASSLGATPQYF. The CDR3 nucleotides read TGTGCCAGCAGCTTGGGAGCTACGCCGCAGTACTTC.

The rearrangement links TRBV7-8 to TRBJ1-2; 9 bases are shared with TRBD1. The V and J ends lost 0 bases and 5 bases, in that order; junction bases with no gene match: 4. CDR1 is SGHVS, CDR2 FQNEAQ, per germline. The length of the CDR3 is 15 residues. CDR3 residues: CASSLAFGQGYGYTF. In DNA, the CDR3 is TGTGCCAGCAGCTTAGCCTTTGGACAGGGGTATGGCTACACCTTC.

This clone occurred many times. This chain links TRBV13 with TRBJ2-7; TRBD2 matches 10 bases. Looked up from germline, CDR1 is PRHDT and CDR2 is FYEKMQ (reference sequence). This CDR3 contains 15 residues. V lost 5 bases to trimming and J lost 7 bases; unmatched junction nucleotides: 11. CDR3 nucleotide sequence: TGTGCCAGCAGCCTCGGGGCTAGCGGGAGTCGGGAGCAGTACTTC. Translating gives CASSLGASGSREQYF. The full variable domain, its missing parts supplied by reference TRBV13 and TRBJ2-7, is AAGVIQSPRHLIKEKRETATLKCYPIPRHDTVYWYQQGPGQDPQFLISFYEKMQSDKGSIPDRFSAQQFSDYHSELNMSSLELGDSALYFCASSLGASGSREQYFGPGTRLTVT.

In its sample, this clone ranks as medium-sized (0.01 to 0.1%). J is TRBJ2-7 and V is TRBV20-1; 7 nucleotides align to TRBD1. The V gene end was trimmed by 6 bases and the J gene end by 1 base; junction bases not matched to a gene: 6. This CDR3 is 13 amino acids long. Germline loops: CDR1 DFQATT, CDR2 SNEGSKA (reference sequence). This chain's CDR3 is CSALGDSSYEQYF. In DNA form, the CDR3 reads TGCAGTGCCCTCGGGGACAGTTCCTACGAGCAGTACTTC.

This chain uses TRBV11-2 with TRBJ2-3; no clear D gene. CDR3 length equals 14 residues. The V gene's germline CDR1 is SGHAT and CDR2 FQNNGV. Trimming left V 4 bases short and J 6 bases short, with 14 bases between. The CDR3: CASSSKFIGDTQYF. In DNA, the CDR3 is TGTGCCAGCAGCTCCAAATTCATTGGGGATACGCAGTATTTT.

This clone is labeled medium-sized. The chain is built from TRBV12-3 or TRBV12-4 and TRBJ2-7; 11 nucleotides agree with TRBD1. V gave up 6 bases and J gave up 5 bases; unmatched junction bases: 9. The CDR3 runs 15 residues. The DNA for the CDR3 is TGTGCCAGCAGCCTCGGGACAGGGGGAAAAAACGAGCAGTACTTC. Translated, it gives CASSLGTGGKNEQYF.

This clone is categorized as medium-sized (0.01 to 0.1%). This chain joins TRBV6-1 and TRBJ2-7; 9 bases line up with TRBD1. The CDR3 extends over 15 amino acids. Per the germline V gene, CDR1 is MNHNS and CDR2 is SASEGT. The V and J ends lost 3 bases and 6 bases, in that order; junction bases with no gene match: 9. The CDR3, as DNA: TGTGCCAGCAGTGACATGCCGGGACAGGGCTTCGAGCAGTACTTC. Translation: CASSDMPGQGFEQYF.

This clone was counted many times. CDR3 bases: TGTGCCAGCAGCCAAGCAGGATTGGAGACCCAGTACTTC. Translated: CASSQAGLETQYF. This chain joins TRBV3-1 and TRBJ2-5; D gene unclear. Germline-derived CDR1 and CDR2 are LGHDT and YNNKEL (reference sequence). This CDR3 has 13 amino acids. V shed 1 base and J shed 5 bases, with 8 bases lying between them.

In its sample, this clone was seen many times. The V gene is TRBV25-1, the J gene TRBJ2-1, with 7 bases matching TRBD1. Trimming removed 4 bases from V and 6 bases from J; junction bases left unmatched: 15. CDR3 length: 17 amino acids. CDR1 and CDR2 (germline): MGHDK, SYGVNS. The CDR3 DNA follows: TGTGCCAGCAGTGGTAAAACGACAGGGTTGGGGTTCAATGAGCAGTTCTTC. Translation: CASSGKTTGLGFNEQFF.

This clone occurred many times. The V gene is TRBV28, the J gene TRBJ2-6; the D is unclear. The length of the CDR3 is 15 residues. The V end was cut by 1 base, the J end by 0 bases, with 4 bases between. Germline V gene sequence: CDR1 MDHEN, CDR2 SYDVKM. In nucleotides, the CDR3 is TGTGCCAGCAGTTTATACAACTCTGGGGCCAACGTCCTGACTTTC. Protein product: CASSLYNSGANVLTF. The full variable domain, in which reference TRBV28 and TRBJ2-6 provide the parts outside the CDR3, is DVKVTQSSRYLVKRTGEKVFLECVQDMDHENMFWYRQDPGLGLRLIYFSYDVKMKEKGDIPEGYSVSREKKERFSLILESASTNQTSMYLCASSLYNSGANVLTFGAGSRLTVL.